This is a list of T cell receptor beta chains from one sample in a study of OX40 agonist ivuxolimab in advanced cancers. The data were produced by immunoSEQ multiplex PCR, yet TCRdb's version contains in-frame clones alone and is incomplete. The sample yields around 97,000 clones, 70% to 85% seen once. Sequenced material: CD4+ or CD8+ T cells sorted from blood, taken in a trial of the OX40 agonist ivuxolimab. These TCRs come from an adult with an advanced solid tumor such as melanoma, head and neck, liver or kidney cancer. CDR3s include the opening cysteine and the closing phenylalanine or tryptophan. Each record gives: clone size, V gene, J gene, D gene, CDR3 protein, CDR3 DNA. A D gene is named only where the DNA matches it firmly. The size field is filled for only some rows; it gives once, few, many or a size class.

>.|TRBV12-5|TRBJ2-1|TRBD1
CASDRGQVDEQFF
TGTGCTAGCGACAGGGGTCAAGTCGATGAGCAGTTCTTC
>.|TRBV19|TRBJ2-3|TRBD1
CASSPLRDRGRDTQYF
TGTGCCAGTAGTCCCCTCAGGGACAGGGGACGAGATACGCAGTATTTT
>.|TRBV7-2|TRBJ1-4|.
CASSSLLGGGNEKLFF
TGTGCCAGCAGCTCCCTACTGGGTGGAGGGAATGAAAAACTGTTTTTT
>.|TRBV19|TRBJ2-7|.
CASRTRDHHGYEQYF
TGTGCCAGTAGGACCCGGGACCACCATGGGTACGAGCAGTACTTC
>.|TRBV6-6|TRBJ1-4|.
CASSRDGEKLFF
TGTGCCAGCAGCCGGGACGGAGAAAAACTGTTTTTT
>few|TRBV9|TRBJ2-2|.
CASARQWTTGELFF
TGTGCCAGCGCCCGACAGTGGACGACCGGGGAGCTGTTTTTT
>.|TRBV5-1|TRBJ2-3|.
CASSLGDITDTQYF
TGCGCCAGCAGCTTGGGGGACATCACAGATACGCAGTATTTT
>.|TRBV11-2|TRBJ2-7|.
CASSLDVYEQYF
TGTGCCAGCAGCTTAGACGTCTACGAGCAGTACTTC
>.|TRBV11-2|TRBJ1-6|.
CASSLEVGAGSPLHF
TGTGCCAGCAGCTTAGAGGTGGGCGCGGGTTCACCCCTCCACTTT
>once|TRBV5-4|TRBJ1-6|.
CASSLQTPGNSPLHF
TGTGCCAGCAGCCTACAGACCCCGGGTAATTCACCCCTCCACTTT
>once|TRBV19|TRBJ2-3|TRBD2
CASSPTSGRASDTQYF
TGTGCCAGTAGTCCAACTAGCGGGAGGGCCTCAGATACGCAGTATTTT
>.|TRBV4-1|TRBJ2-7|.
CASSQGTDYEQYF
TGCGCCAGCAGCCAAGGTACAGACTACGAGCAGTACTTC
>.|TRBV29-1|TRBJ2-7|TRBD2
CSVEDASGTSYEQYF
TGCAGCGTTGAAGACGCTAGCGGGACCTCCTACGAGCAGTACTTC
>once|TRBV6-6|TRBJ1-1|TRBD1
CASRRQGSNTEAFF
TGTGCCAGCAGAAGACAGGGCTCGAACACTGAAGCTTTCTTT
>.|TRBV5-6|TRBJ1-1|.
CASSLASNPEAFF
TGTGCCAGCAGCTTGGCGTCCAACCCTGAAGCTTTCTTT
>once|TRBV6-5|TRBJ2-7|.
CASRSGTDSYEQYF
TGTGCCAGCAGGTCCGGGACGGACTCCTACGAGCAGTACTTC
>.|TRBV9|TRBJ1-3|TRBD1
CASSPRPGTGETGNTIYF
TGTGCCAGCAGCCCCCGTCCCGGGACAGGGGAGACTGGAAACACCATATATTTT
>.|TRBV9|TRBJ2-4|TRBD1
CASSGYRGRAKNIQYF
TGTGCCAGCAGCGGATACAGGGGGCGAGCCAAAAACATTCAGTACTTC
>.|TRBV10-3|TRBJ2-2|.
CAIAVGVNTGELFF
TGTGCCATCGCGGTGGGAGTGAACACCGGGGAGCTGTTTTTT
>.|TRBV28|TRBJ2-7|.
CASSWAYEQYF
TGTGCCAGCAGTTGGGCGTACGAGCAGTACTTC
>.|TRBV6-5|TRBJ1-5|.
CASSYSMGSNQPQHF
TGTGCCAGCAGTTACTCGATGGGGAGCAATCAGCCCCAGCATTTT
>.|TRBV7-9|TRBJ1-6|.
CASSLAEGSSPLHF
TGTGCCAGCAGCTTAGCGGAGGGGTCCTCACCCCTCCACTTT
>.|TRBV7-2|TRBJ2-7|.
CASSSSISGHNAYEQYF
TGTGCCAGCAGCTCCTCGATCTCCGGACATAACGCCTACGAGCAGTACTTC
>.|TRBV12-5|TRBJ2-5|TRBD2
CASGLAGGVETQYF
TGTGCTAGTGGTTTAGCGGGAGGGGTGGAGACCCAGTACTTC
>few|TRBV5-1|TRBJ2-3|.
CASSSPDLEGDTQYF
TGCGCCAGCAGTTCTCCCGACCTTGAGGGAGATACGCAGTATTTT
>once|TRBV7-2|TRBJ2-7|.
CASSLDRGPTYEQYF
TGTGCCAGCAGCTTAGATCGGGGGCCAACCTACGAGCAGTACTTC
>.|TRBV27|TRBJ2-3|TRBD2
CASSDGTSSFTDTQYF
TGTGCCAGCAGTGACGGGACTAGCTCGTTCACAGATACGCAGTATTTT
>.|TRBV7-9|TRBJ1-1|TRBD1
CASSPGDSSNTEAFF
TGTGCCAGCAGCCCAGGGGACAGCTCGAACACTGAAGCTTTCTTT
>.|TRBV7-2|TRBJ2-2|.
CASKLQGTSGELFF
TGTGCCAGCAAACTCCAGGGGACGTCCGGGGAGCTGTTTTTT
>.|TRBV5-1|TRBJ2-1|.
CASSLEFQGRNEQFF
TGCGCCAGCAGCTTAGAATTTCAGGGCCGAAATGAGCAGTTCTTC
>.|TRBV7-2|TRBJ2-7|TRBD2
CASSLTSGSSYEQYF
TGTGCCAGCAGCCTCACTAGCGGGAGCTCCTACGAGCAGTACTTC
>.|TRBV2|TRBJ2-7|.
CASSVVWTYEQYF
TGTGCCAGCAGTGTGGTATGGACCTACGAGCAGTACTTC
>.|TRBV7-9|TRBJ2-3|.
CASTGGFRNRSTDTQYF
TGTGCCAGCACCGGGGGCTTTCGTAACAGAAGCACAGATACGCAGTATTTT